This T cell receptor beta chain appears in the sequencing data of a study of tumor-infiltrating lymphocytes in oesophageal squamous cell carcinoma. CDR1 MNHEY and CDR2 SVGEGT come from the germline V gene. The CDR3 sequence is 15 residues long. TCRdb called the PCR reads again in MiXCR, with one record for every CDR3 protein. The sample yields 10,000 or so distinct CDR3 sequences, approximately 59% seen once. The sequence derives from a female donor with esophageal squamous cell carcinoma. The V call is TRBV6-2 or TRBV6-3, the J call TRBJ2-5, with a weak D call TRBD1 (5 bases). TRBJ2-7 explains the end of the DNA better; the J call may be wrong. The specimen was esophageal tumor tissue. CDR3 sequence reads: CASKQERPVSYEQYF. The CDR3 DNA reads TGTGCCAGCAAACAGGAGCGCCCAGTCTCCTACGAGCAGTACTTC.